This T cell receptor beta chain came from a study of blood T cells in healthy people across ages. CDR3 length: 14 amino acids. Trimming removed 5 bases at V and 7 bases at J, with 18 bases between. The germline gives CDR1 SQVTM, CDR2 ANQGSEA. Then a second PCR, running roughly 6 to 11 cycles, was carried out with a sample-barcoded 5' primer and a J-beta primer mix. Every individual sample yielded 3 million or more paired-end reads (each containing CDR3). TCRdb re-derived calls from the 5' RACE reads in MiXCR, one entry per CDR3 protein. Of 1.4 million or so distinct CDR3 sequences listed, roughly 43% were seen once; the top ten hold less than 5%. Whole-study results and caveats: Investigators viewed diversity estimates from one million T cells as underestimates, the study reported. Higher diversity and more naive CD4+ cells were features of long-lived donors, compared to aged donors.

For this clonotype: Its target is unknown.

Russia was home to the donors, healthy Caucasian individuals aged roughly 6 to 90. This rearrangement joins TRBV29-1 to TRBJ1-3, with D perhaps matching TRBD1 (5 bases). The clonotype originates from a woman younger than 30 in good health. Sequencing used blood. The CDR3 protein is CSVRRRDVVNTIYF. The CDR3 nucleotides read TGCAGCGTTCGCCGCAGGGACGTGGTGAACACCATATATTTT. Combining the CDR3 with reference TRBV29-1 and TRBJ1-3 gives the whole variable domain SAVISQKPSRDICQRGTSLTIQCQVDSQVTMMFWYRQQPGQSLTLIATANQGSEATYESGFVIDKFPISRPNLTFSTLTVSNMSPEDSSIYLCSVRRRDVVNTIYFGEGSWLTVV.